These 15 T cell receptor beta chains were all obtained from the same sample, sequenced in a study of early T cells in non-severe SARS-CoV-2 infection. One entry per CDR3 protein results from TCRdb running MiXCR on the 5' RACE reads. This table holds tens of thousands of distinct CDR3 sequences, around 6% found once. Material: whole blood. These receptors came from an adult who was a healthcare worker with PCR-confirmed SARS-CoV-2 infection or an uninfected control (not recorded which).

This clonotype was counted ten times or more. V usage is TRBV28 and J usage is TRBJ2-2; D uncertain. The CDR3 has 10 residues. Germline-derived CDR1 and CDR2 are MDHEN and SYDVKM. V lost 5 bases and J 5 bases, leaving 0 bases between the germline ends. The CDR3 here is CASSTGELFF. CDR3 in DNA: TGTGCCAGCAGTACCGGGGAGCTGTTTTTT.

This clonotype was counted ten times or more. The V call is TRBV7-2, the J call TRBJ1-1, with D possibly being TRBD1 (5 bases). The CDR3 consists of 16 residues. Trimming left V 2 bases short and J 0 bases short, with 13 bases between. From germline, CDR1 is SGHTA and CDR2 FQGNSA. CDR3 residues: CASSLLSAGLNTEAFF. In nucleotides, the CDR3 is TGTGCCAGCAGCTTACTGAGTGCAGGGTTGAACACTGAAGCTTTCTTT.

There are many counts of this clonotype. This chain's CDR3 is CASNPGTPNYGYTF. CDR3 DNA sequence: TGTGCCAGCAACCCAGGGACACCTAACTATGGCTACACCTTC. The rearrangement joins TRBV28 to TRBJ1-2; perhaps TRBD1 as D (6 bases). Germline CDR1 reads MDHEN; CDR2 reads SYDVKM. The germline V and J ends were trimmed by 7 bases and 0 bases, with 12 bases remaining between them. The CDR3 extends over 14 amino acids.

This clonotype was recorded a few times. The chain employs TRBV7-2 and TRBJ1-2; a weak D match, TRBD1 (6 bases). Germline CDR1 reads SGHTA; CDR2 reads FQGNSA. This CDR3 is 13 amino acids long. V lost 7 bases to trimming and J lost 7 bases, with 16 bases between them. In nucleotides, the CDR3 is TGTGCCAGCACCATAACAGGGTATCCTGGCTACACCTTC. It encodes CASTITGYPGYTF.

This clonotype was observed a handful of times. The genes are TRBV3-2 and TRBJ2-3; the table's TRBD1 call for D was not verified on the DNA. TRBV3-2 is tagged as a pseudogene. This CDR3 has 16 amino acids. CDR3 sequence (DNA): TGTGCCAGCAGTGCCGCCGGGACCCTTCGTTCAGATACGCAGTATTTT. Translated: CASSAAGTLRSDTQYF.

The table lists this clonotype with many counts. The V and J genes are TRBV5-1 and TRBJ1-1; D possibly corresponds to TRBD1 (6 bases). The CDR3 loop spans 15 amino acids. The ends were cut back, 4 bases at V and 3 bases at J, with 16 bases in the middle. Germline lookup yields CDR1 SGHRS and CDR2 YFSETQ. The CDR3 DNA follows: TGCGCCAGCAGCCCCGGCGGGGGGCGGGACACTGAAGCTTTCTTT. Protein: CASSPGGGRDTEAFF.

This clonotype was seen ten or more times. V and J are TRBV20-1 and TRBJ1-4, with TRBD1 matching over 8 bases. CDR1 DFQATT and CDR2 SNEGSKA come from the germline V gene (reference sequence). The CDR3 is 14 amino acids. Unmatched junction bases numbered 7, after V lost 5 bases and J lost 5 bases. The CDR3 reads CSAFPGGGNEKLFF. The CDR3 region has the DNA TGCAGTGCTTTTCCAGGGGGCGGGAATGAAAAACTGTTTTTT.

The CDR3 is CASSPGQGRGTEAFF. Written as DNA, the CDR3 is TGTGCCAGCAGTCCGGGACAGGGCCGGGGGACTGAAGCTTTCTTT. This chain uses TRBV12-3 or TRBV12-4 with TRBJ1-1; 9 bases map to TRBD1. This CDR3 comprises 15 residues. V was clipped by 5 bases and J by 5 bases; unmatched bases: 9.

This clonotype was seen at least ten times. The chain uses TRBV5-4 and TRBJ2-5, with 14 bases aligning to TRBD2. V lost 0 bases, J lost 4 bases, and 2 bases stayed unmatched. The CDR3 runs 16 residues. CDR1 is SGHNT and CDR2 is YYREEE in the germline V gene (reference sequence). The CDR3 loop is CASSLDGLAGGETQYF. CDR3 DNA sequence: TGTGCCAGCAGCTTGGACGGACTAGCGGGGGGAGAGACCCAGTACTTC.

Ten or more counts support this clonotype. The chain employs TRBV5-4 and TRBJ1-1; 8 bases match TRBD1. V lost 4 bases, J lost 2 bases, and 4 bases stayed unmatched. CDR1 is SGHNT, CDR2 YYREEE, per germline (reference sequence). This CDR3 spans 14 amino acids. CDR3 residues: CASSPGGGNTEAFF. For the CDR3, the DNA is TGTGCCAGCAGCCCAGGGGGCGGTAACACTGAAGCTTTCTTT.

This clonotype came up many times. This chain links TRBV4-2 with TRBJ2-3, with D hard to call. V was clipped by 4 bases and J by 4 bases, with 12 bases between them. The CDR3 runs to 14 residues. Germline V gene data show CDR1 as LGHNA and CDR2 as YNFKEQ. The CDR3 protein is CASSPEIVADTQYF. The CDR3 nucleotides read TGTGCCAGCAGCCCGGAAATAGTGGCAGATACGCAGTATTTT.

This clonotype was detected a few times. The CDR3 reads CATWGGFGNQPQHF. CDR3 nucleotide sequence: TGTGCCACTTGGGGCGGGTTTGGAAATCAGCCCCAGCATTTT. The rearrangement joins TRBV28 to TRBJ1-5, with a weak D call TRBD1 (5 bases). The CDR3 covers 14 residues. Germline V gene lookup returns CDR1 MDHEN and CDR2 SYDVKM. Trimming cost V 10 bases and J 4 bases, with 17 bases left between them.

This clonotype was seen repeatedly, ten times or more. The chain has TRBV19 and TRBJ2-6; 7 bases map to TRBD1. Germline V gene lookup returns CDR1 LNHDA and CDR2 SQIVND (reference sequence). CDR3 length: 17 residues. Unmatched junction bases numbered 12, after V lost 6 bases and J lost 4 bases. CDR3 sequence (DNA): TGTGCCAGTAGCCACAGGGGTAGCACTCGCGGGGCCAACGTCCTGACTTTC. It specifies CASSHRGSTRGANVLTF.

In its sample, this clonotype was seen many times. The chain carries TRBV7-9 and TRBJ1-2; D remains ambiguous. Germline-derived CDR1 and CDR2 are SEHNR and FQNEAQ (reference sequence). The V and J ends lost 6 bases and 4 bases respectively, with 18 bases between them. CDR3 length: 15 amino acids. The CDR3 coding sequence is TGTGCCAGCAGACAACCCCTGGGGAGTCTCTATGGCTACACCTTC. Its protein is CASRQPLGSLYGYTF.

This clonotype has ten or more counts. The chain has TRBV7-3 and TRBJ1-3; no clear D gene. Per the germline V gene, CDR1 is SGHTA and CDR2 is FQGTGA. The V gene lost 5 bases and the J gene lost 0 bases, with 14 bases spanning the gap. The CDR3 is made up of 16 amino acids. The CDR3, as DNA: TGTGCCAGCAGCAGCGGGTTGGGAGTCTCTGGAAACACCATATATTTT. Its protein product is CASSSGLGVSGNTIYF.